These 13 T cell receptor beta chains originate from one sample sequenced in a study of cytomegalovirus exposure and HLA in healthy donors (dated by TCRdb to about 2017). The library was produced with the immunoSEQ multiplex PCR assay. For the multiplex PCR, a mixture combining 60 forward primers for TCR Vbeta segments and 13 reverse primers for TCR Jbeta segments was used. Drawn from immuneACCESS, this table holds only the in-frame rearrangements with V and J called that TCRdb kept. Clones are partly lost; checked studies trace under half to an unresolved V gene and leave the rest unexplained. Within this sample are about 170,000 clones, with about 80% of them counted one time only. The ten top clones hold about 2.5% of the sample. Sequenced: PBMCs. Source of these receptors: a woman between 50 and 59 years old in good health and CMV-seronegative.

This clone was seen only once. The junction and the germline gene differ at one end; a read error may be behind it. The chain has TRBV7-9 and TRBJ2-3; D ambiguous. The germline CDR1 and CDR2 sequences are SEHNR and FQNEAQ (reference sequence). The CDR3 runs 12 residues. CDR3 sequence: CSSQTQGDTQYF. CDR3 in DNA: TGTTCCAGCCAGACTCAAGGAGATACGCAGTATTTT.

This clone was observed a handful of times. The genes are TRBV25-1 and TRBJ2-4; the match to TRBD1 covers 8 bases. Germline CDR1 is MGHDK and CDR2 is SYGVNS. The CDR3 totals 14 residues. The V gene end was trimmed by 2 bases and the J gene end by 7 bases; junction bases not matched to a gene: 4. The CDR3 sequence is CASSEAGGTNIQYF. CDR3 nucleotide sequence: TGTGCCAGCAGTGAAGCAGGGGGCACGAACATTCAGTACTTC.

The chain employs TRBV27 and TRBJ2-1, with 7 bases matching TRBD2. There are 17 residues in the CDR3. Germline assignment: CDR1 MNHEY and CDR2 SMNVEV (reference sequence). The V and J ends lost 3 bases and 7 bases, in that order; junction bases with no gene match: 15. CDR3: CASSLRTSSIFRNEQFF. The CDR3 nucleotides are TGTGCCAGCAGTTTGCGGACTAGTTCAATATTTCGGAATGAGCAGTTCTTC.

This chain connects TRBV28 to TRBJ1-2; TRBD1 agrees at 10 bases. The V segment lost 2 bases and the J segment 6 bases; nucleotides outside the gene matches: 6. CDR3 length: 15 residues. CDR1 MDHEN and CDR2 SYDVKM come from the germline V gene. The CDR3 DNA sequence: TGTGCCAGCAGTTTACCTGGGACAGGGGCTCATGGCTACACCTTC. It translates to CASSLPGTGAHGYTF.

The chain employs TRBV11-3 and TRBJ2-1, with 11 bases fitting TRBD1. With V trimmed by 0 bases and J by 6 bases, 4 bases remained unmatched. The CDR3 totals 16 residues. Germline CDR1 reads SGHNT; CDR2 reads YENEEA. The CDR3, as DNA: TGTGCCAGCAGCTTAGATGGACAGGGGGCGCGCAATGAGCAGTTCTTC. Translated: CASSLDGQGARNEQFF.

CDR3 sequence: CATSERGGSYNEQFF. The CDR3, as DNA: TGTGCCACCAGCGAGAGGGGGGGCTCCTACAATGAGCAGTTCTTC. V usage is TRBV15 and J usage is TRBJ2-1; D is possibly TRBD2 (7 bases). The CDR3 covers 15 residues. V dropped 5 bases and J dropped 0 bases, with 11 bases sitting between them. The V gene's germline CDR1 is LNHNV and CDR2 YYDKDF (reference sequence).

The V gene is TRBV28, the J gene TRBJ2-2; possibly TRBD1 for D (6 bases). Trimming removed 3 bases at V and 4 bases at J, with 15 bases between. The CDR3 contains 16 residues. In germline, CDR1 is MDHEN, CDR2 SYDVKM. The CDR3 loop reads CASSLWDKALTGELFF. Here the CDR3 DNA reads TGTGCCAGCAGTTTGTGGGACAAGGCCCTCACCGGGGAGCTGTTTTTT.

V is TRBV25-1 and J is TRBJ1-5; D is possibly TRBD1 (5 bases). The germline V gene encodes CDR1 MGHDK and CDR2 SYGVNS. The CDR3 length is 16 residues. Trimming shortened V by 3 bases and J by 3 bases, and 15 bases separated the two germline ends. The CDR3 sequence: CASSDGRGGPNQPQHF. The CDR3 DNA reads TGTGCCAGCAGTGATGGGAGGGGAGGCCCCAATCAGCCCCAGCATTTT. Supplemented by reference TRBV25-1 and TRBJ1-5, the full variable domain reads EADIYQTPRYLVIGTGKKITLECSQTMGHDKMYWYQQDPGMELHLIHYSYGVNSTEKGDLSSESTVSRIRTEHFPLTLESARPSHTSQYLCASSDGRGGPNQPQHFGDGTRLSIL.

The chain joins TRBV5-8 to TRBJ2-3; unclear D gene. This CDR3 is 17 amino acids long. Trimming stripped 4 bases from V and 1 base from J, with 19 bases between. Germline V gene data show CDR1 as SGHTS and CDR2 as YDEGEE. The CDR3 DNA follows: TGTGCCAGCAGCGCGAGTGCAGGTTGGGTCGGCACAGATACGCAGTATTTT. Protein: CASSASAGWVGTDTQYF.

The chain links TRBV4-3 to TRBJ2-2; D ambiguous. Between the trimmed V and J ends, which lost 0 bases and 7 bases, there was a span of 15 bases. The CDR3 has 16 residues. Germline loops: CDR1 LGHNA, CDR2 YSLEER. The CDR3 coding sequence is TGCGCCAGCAGCCAAGATCGTGGCAGGCCCATCGGGGAGCTGTTTTTT. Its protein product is CASSQDRGRPIGELFF.

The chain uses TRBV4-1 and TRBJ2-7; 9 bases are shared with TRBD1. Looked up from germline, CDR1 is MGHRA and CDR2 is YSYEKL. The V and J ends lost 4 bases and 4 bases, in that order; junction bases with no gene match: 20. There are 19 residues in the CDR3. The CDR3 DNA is TGCGCCAGCAGCCTCCGGGACAGGGCTGCTCAACAAACAAAATACGAGCAGTACTTC. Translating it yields CASSLRDRAAQQTKYEQYF.

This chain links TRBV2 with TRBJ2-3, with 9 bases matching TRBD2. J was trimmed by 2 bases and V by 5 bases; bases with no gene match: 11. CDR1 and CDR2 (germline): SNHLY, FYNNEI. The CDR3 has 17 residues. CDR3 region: CASSRAGGTLVTDTQYF. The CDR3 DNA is TGTGCCAGCAGTAGAGCGGGAGGCACCTTAGTCACAGATACGCAGTATTTT.

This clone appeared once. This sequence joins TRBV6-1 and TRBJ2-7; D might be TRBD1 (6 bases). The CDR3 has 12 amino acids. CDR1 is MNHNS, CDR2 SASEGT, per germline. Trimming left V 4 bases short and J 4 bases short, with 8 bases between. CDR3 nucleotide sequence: TGTGCCAGCAGTGCGGACAGATACGAGCAGTACTTC. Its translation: CASSADRYEQYF.